Listed here are 15 T cell receptor beta chains from one sample, sequenced in a study of blood T cells in healthy people across ages. A J-beta primer mix and a sample-barcoded 5' primer were used in a second PCR of about 7 to 12 cycles. Each CDR3 protein is one row after TCRdb ran MiXCR on the 5' RACE reads. This sample has approximately 1,000,000 distinct CDR3 sequences, with 35% to 40% found just once. Sequenced: blood. These receptors all come from a young man in good health.

This chain connects TRBV4-2 to TRBJ1-2, with D possibly being TRBD1 (5 bases). The CDR3 totals 15 residues. The germline gives CDR1 LGHNA, CDR2 YNFKEQ. V lost 4 bases to trimming and J lost 6 bases, with 18 bases between them. As DNA, the CDR3 is TGTGCCAGCAGCCCTCAGGGTGGTGGGATAAATGGCTACACCTTC. Translated, it gives CASSPQGGGINGYTF.

V and J are TRBV6-2 or TRBV6-3 and TRBJ2-7; D is perhaps TRBD1 or TRBD2 (5 bases each). CDR1 and CDR2 from the germline V gene are MNHEY and SVGEGT. The germline V and J ends were trimmed by 8 bases and 6 bases, with 14 bases remaining between them. This CDR3 spans 12 amino acids. This CDR3 reads CASGGISPEQYF. In DNA form, the CDR3 reads TGTGCCAGCGGGGGTATTAGCCCCGAGCAGTACTTC.

This clonotype was counted at least ten times. One junction end disagrees with the germline gene, perhaps due to a read error. This CDR3 reads CASSPGGPNTEAFF. In DNA, the CDR3 is TGTGCCAGCAGCCCGGGGGGCCCGAACACTGAAGCTTTCTTT. The chain links TRBV5-1 to TRBJ1-1; tentative D call: TRBD1 (6 bases). There are 14 residues in the CDR3. Germline loops: CDR1 SGHRS, CDR2 YFSETQ.

The V gene is TRBV12-3 or TRBV12-4, the J gene TRBJ1-2; 8 bases agree with TRBD1. The V and J ends lost 6 bases and 3 bases, in that order; junction bases with no gene match: 6. This CDR3 region has 14 residues. The CDR3 here is CASSYGQGHYGYTF. For the CDR3, the DNA is TGTGCCAGCAGCTATGGACAGGGCCACTATGGCTACACCTTC.

Concerning this clonotype itself: The junction and the germline gene differ at one end; a read error may be behind it. In DNA form, the CDR3 reads TGTGCCAGCAGCTCCACTAGCATAGATACGCAGTATTTT. Protein: CASSSTSIDTQYF. The chain carries TRBV11-1 and TRBJ2-3, with D possibly TRBD2 on 6 matching bases. This CDR3 comprises 13 residues. Per the germline V gene, CDR1 is SGHAT and CDR2 is FQDESV (reference sequence).

Only a few counts were recorded for this clonotype. DNA of the CDR3: TGTGCCAGCTCCGAATTAGGCACTGAAGCTTTCTTT. Its translation is CASSELGTEAFF. V and J are TRBV6-5 and TRBJ1-1; D unclear. Germline CDR1 MNHEY, CDR2 SVGAGI. The V gene lost 8 bases and the J gene lost 4 bases, with 11 bases spanning the gap. The CDR3 totals 12 residues.

The chain uses TRBV20-1 and TRBJ1-2, with D perhaps matching TRBD1 (6 bases). CDR3 length: 13 residues. Germline V gives CDR1 DFQATT, CDR2 SNEGSKA (reference sequence). Deletions cut 2 bases from V and 7 bases from J, with 14 bases between. The CDR3 bases are TGCAGTGCTAGACCTCGGGGGCTTTCTGGCTACACCTTC. This sequence encodes CSARPRGLSGYTF.

This clonotype was detected a few times. V is TRBV28 and J is TRBJ2-1, with 9 bases lining up with TRBD1. In germline, CDR1 is MDHEN, CDR2 SYDVKM. The CDR3 length is 16 residues. V was pared by 6 bases and J by 7 bases, with 13 bases of the junction left unmatched. The CDR3 nucleotides are TGTGCCAGCAGATACCCACGGGACAGGGCTTCAAATGAGCAGTTCTTC. The encoded protein is CASRYPRDRASNEQFF.

With respect to this clonotype: Its ends do not fully match the called genes, so a read error is possible. The gene calls are TRBV10-3 and TRBJ2-7; D might be TRBD2 (6 bases). The CDR3 runs to 16 residues. CDR1 is ENHRY and CDR2 is SYGVKD in the germline V gene. CDR3 loop: CAIGRAGSDLSSEQYF. CDR3 nucleotide sequence: TGTGCCATCGGCAGGGCGGGATCCGACCTCTCCTCCGAGCAGTACTTC.

This clonotype was observed a handful of times. The chain recombines TRBV6-2 or TRBV6-3 with TRBJ2-5; perhaps D is TRBD1 or TRBD2 (5 bases each). The CDR3 spans 15 residues. With 6 bases removed from V and 0 bases from J, the gap between germline ends came to 14 bases. Germline CDR1 MNHEY, CDR2 SVGEGT. Written as DNA, the CDR3 is TGTGCCAGCAGCCAAGCCGGGGCGTACCAAGAGACCCAGTACTTC. Its protein is CASSQAGAYQETQYF.

This rearrangement joins TRBV7-9 to TRBJ1-1, with TRBD1 matching 9 bases. The CDR3 is 15 residues long. Germline-derived CDR1 and CDR2 are SEHNR and FQNEAQ (reference sequence). V was clipped by 5 bases and J by 6 bases; unmatched bases: 10. CDR3 coding DNA: TGTGCCAGCAGCCCCCCCGGGACAGGGCTCCCTGAAGCTTTCTTT. Residues: CASSPPGTGLPEAFF.

The CDR3 sequence is CAISEGGELFF. In DNA form, the CDR3 reads TGTGCCATCAGTGAGGGCGGGGAGCTGTTTTTT. J is TRBJ2-2 and V is TRBV10-3, with unresolved D. Between the trimmed V and J ends, which lost 2 bases and 7 bases, there was a span of 2 bases. Germline V lookup: CDR1 ENHRY, CDR2 SYGVKD. CDR3 length: 11 amino acids.

The table lists this clonotype with many counts. The rearrangement joins TRBV10-3 to TRBJ2-5; D uncertain. Germline CDR1 reads ENHRY; CDR2 reads SYGVKD. The CDR3 has 13 residues. V lost 0 bases and J 3 bases, leaving 5 bases between the germline ends. CDR3 coding DNA: TGTGCCATCAGTGAGTCTGGGGAAGAGACCCAGTACTTC. It translates to CAISESGEETQYF.

This clonotype was observed a handful of times. CDR3 nucleotide sequence: TGCGCCAGCAGCCTAGAGATGGGAGGCAATCAGCCCCAGCATTTT. Translated: CASSLEMGGNQPQHF. The chain has TRBV4-3 and TRBJ1-5; no firm D call. This CDR3 is built from 15 residues. Germline CDR1 reads LGHNA; CDR2 reads YSLEER. Trimming took 4 bases from V and 2 from J, leaving 12 bases between them.

There are a few counts of this clonotype. V gene TRBV27 combines with J gene TRBJ1-2; tentative D call: TRBD1 (6 bases). Germline CDR1 reads MNHEY; CDR2 reads SMNVEV (reference sequence). Trimming pared 6 bases from V and 6 bases from J, leaving 14 bases between. The CDR3 sequence is 13 residues long. CDR3 region: CASSFEQGNGYTF. In nucleotides, the CDR3 is TGTGCCAGCAGCTTTGAACAGGGTAATGGCTACACCTTC.